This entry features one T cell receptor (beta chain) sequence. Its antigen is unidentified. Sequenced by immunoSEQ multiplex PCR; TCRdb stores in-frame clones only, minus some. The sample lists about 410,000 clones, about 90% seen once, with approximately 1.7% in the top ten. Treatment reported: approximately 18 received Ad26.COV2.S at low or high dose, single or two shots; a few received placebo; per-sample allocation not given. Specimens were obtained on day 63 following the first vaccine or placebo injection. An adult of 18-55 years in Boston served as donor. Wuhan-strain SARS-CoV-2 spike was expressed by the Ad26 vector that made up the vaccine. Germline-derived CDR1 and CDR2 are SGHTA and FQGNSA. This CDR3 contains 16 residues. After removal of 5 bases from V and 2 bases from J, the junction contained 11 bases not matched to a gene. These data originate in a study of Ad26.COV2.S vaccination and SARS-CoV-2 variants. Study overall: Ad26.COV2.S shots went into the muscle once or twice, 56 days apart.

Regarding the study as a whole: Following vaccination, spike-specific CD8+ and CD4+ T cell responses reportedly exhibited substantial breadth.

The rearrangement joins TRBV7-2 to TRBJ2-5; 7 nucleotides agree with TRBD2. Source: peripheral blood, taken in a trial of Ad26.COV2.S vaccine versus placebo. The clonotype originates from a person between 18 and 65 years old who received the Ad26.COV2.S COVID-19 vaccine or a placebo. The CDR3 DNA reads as TGTGCCAGCAGCCCCCAGGCGCGGGGGTTTCAAGAGACCCAGTACTTC. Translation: CASSPQARGFQETQYF. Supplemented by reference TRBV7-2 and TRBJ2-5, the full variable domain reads GAGVSQSPSNKVTEKGKDVELRCDPISGHTALYWYRQSLGQGLEFLIYFQGNSAPDKSGLPSDRFSAERTGGSVSTLTIQRTQQEDSAVYLCASSPQARGFQETQYFGPGTRLLVL.